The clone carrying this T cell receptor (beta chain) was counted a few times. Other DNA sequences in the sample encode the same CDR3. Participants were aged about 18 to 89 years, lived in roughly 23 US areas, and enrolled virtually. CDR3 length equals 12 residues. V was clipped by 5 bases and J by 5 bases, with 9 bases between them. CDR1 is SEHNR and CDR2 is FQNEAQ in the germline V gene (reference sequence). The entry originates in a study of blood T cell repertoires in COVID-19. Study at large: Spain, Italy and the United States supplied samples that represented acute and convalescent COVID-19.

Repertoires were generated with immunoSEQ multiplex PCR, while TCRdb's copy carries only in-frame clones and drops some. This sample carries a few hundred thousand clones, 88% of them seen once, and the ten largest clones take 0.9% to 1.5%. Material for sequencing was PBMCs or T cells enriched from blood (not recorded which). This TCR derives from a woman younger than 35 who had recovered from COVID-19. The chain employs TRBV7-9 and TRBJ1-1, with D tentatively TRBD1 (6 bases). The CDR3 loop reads CASSPQGTEAFF. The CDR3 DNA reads TGTGCCAGCAGCCCACAGGGAACTGAAGCTTTCTTT.